Each of the 22 T cell receptor beta chains below was sequenced from the same sample in a study of blood T cells in healthy people across ages (dated by TCRdb to 2014 to 2015). Receptor libraries were prepared by 5' RACE. This sample was sequenced with an Illumina HiSeq 2500. The second PCR ran for about 7 to 11 cycles and used a J-beta primer mix along with a sample-barcoded 5' primer. Using fastp at Q25 and MiXCR, TCRdb reprocessed the public reads and kept productive beta chains. Every CDR3 protein is listed once, alongside the most common genes and DNA of its rows. The sample table contains under 1,000,000 distinct CDR3 sequences; only one count was recorded for 46% of them. The biggest ten clones account for around 18% of the sample. Sequencing was performed on blood. The receptors stem from a man older than 75 in good health.

This clonotype was counted at least ten times. The germline gene is not matched at one end of the junction; a read error may be the cause. The rearrangement uses TRBV5-1 and TRBJ2-7; D unclear. CDR1 is SGHRS and CDR2 is YFSETQ in the germline V gene. CDR3 length: 14 amino acids. CDR3 sequence (DNA): TGTGCCAGCAGCTTGGAGTCAGGAACCTACGAGCAGTACTTC. This encodes CASSLESGTYEQYF.

This clonotype has a handful of counts. The chain is built from TRBV4-1 and TRBJ2-7; tentative D call: TRBD1 (5 bases). Germline CDR1 reads MGHRA; CDR2 reads YSYEKL. The V and J ends lost 1 base and 0 bases respectively, with 13 bases between them. CDR3 size: 16 residues. CDR3 residues: CASSQGMTAASYEQYF. The DNA of the CDR3 is TGCGCCAGCAGCCAAGGTATGACAGCAGCCTCCTACGAGCAGTACTTC.

The chain joins TRBV10-3 to TRBJ1-1; D possibly corresponds to TRBD1 (6 bases). There are 15 residues in the CDR3. V lost 2 bases, J lost 4 bases, and 14 bases lay in between. Germline values: CDR1 ENHRY, CDR2 SYGVKD. This chain's CDR3 is CAISEDRSPGTEAFF. As DNA, the CDR3 is TGTGCCATCAGTGAGGACAGGTCACCGGGCACTGAAGCTTTCTTT.

This clonotype occurred once. This chain uses TRBV3-1 with TRBJ2-5, with a tentative D call TRBD1 (5 bases). Germline loops: CDR1 LGHDT, CDR2 YNNKEL (reference sequence). V lost 3 bases to trimming and J lost 11 bases, with 16 bases between them. CDR3 length equals 13 residues. CDR3 amino acids: CASSQQGFQEQYF. The CDR3 DNA reads TGTGCCAGCAGCCAGCAGGGTTTCCAGGAGCAGTACTTC.

This CDR3 reads CASSSELAGELFF. In DNA form, the CDR3 reads TGTGCCAGCAGTTCGGAGCTGGCCGGGGAGCTGTTTTTT. This chain links TRBV6-1 with TRBJ2-2, with unresolved D. CDR1 is MNHNS and CDR2 is SASEGT in the germline V gene. CDR3 size: 13 residues. Trimming removed 5 bases at V and 6 bases at J, with 10 bases between.

This clonotype was counted ten times or more. V gene TRBV2 combines with J gene TRBJ2-5; 10 positions agree with TRBD1. Germline lookup yields CDR1 SNHLY and CDR2 FYNNEI. The CDR3 has 15 amino acids. Trimming took 6 bases from V and 5 from J; bases not matched to a gene: 9. The CDR3 spells CASSARDRGVETQYF. In DNA form, the CDR3 reads TGTGCCAGCAGCGCCAGGGACAGGGGTGTGGAGACCCAGTACTTC.

The chain links TRBV5-1 to TRBJ2-2, with 8 bases identical to TRBD1. J gave up 2 bases and V 4 bases, and 7 bases lay outside the gene matches. The CDR3 runs 16 residues. Germline V gives CDR1 SGHRS, CDR2 YFSETQ. Written as DNA, the CDR3 is TGCGCCAGCAGCCTCCCCGGGACAGGAAACACCGGGGAGCTGTTTTTT. Translated: CASSLPGTGNTGELFF.

Note on this clonotype: It may be a read error: a sequence one base away is much more abundant. The V gene is TRBV6-4, the J gene TRBJ2-2; D is possibly TRBD1 (5 bases). This CDR3 contains 14 residues. CDR1 MRHNA and CDR2 SNTAGT come from the germline V gene. The CDR3 nucleotides read TGTGCCTGCAGTGAAGGGGTGTACACCGGGGAGCTGTTTTTT. This gives the protein CACSEGVYTGELFF.

A few counts support this clonotype. The chain has TRBV29-1 and TRBJ1-6, with a weak D call TRBD1 (6 bases). Germline CDR1 and CDR2: SQVTM and ANQGSEA. CDR3 length: 13 residues. Trimming cost V 5 bases and J 10 bases, with 15 bases left between them. CDR3 DNA: TGCAGCGTTTCAACAGGGTTTGACTCACCCCTCCACTTT. It encodes CSVSTGFDSPLHF.

The genes are TRBV12-3 or TRBV12-4 and TRBJ1-1; D not certain. With 11 bases removed from V and 1 base from J, the gap between germline ends came to 14 bases. There are 13 residues in the CDR3. For the CDR3, the DNA is TGTGCCGTCGGGCCGCTTAAGAACACTGAAGCTTTCTTT. As protein: CAVGPLKNTEAFF.

This clonotype was recorded a few times. J is TRBJ2-1 and V is TRBV6-1; 7 bases agree with TRBD2. The V segment lost 4 bases and the J segment 7 bases; nucleotides outside the gene matches: 4. In germline, CDR1 is MNHNS, CDR2 SASEGT. The CDR3 consists of 13 residues. CDR3 in amino acids: CASSVGGRNEQFF. Here the CDR3 DNA reads TGTGCCAGCAGTGTGGGAGGGCGGAATGAGCAGTTCTTC.

This clonotype came up once. This chain connects TRBV12-3 or TRBV12-4 to TRBJ2-5; no definite D call. Matching the DNA end better, TRBJ2-7 makes the J call doubtful. The CDR3 has 12 residues. CDR3: CATADPSYEQYF. CDR3 bases: TGTGCCACCGCGGACCCGTCGTACGAGCAGTACTTC.

Ten or more counts support this clonotype. The J gene is TRBJ2-1, the V gene TRBV6-1, with TRBD2 matching 10 bases. V trimming: 6 bases; J trimming: 4 bases; junction bases outside the gene matches: 3. The CDR3 runs 14 residues. CDR1 is MNHNS and CDR2 is SASEGT in the germline V gene. The CDR3 coding sequence is TGTGCCAGCAGGAGGACTAGCGGATACAATGAGCAGTTCTTC. Its protein product is CASRRTSGYNEQFF.

The chain is built from TRBV4-2 and TRBJ2-2, with D perhaps being TRBD1 or TRBD2 (6 bases each). The CDR3 contains 16 residues. Germline CDR1 is LGHNA and CDR2 is YNFKEQ. Between the trimmed V and J ends, which lost 1 base and 1 base, there was a span of 10 bases. The CDR3 region has the DNA TGTGCCAGCAGCCAAGTGGGGGGCGAGAACACCGGGGAGCTGTTTTTT. This codes for CASSQVGGENTGELFF.

The rearrangement uses TRBV12-3 or TRBV12-4 and TRBJ2-3; 10 positions match TRBD2. This CDR3 is built from 15 residues. Losses at the gene ends were 5 bases for V and 4 bases for J; bases not matched to a gene: 6. The DNA of the CDR3 is TGTGCCAGCAGTCTCCTAGCGGGAGCTCCAGATACGCAGTATTTT. Protein sequence: CASSLLAGAPDTQYF.

The chain carries TRBV3-1 and TRBJ2-7; TRBD2 might be the D (6 bases). The CDR3 extends over 15 amino acids. V was clipped by 5 bases and J by 4 bases, with 18 bases between them. Germline-derived CDR1 and CDR2 are LGHDT and YNNKEL (reference sequence). CDR3 residues: CASSDPGTSAYEQYF. For the CDR3, the DNA is TGTGCCAGCAGCGATCCCGGGACTTCAGCTTACGAGCAGTACTTC.

This clonotype was seen more than once but under ten times. This chain connects TRBV6-2 or TRBV6-3 to TRBJ2-1, with 9 bases matching TRBD2. Germline V gene sequence: CDR1 MNHEY, CDR2 SVGEGT. Germline trimming cut 7 bases from V and 5 bases from J; bases unmatched to any gene: 9. The CDR3 has 15 residues. The CDR3, as DNA: TGTGCCAGCAAGTCCCCTGGCGGGAGGGACAATGAGCAGTTCTTC. It encodes CASKSPGGRDNEQFF.

There are a few counts of this clonotype. CDR3 in amino acids: CSAALAGRDTQYF. In nucleotides, the CDR3 is TGCAGTGCCGCCCTAGCGGGGAGAGATACGCAGTATTTT. This sequence joins TRBV20-1 and TRBJ2-3, with 9 bases matching TRBD2. This CDR3 contains 13 residues. CDR1 is DFQATT and CDR2 is SNEGSKA in the germline V gene (reference sequence). The J segment lost 5 bases and the V segment lost 6 bases, leaving 6 bases of the junction unmatched.

The chain carries TRBV7-3 and TRBJ2-2; 9 bases fit TRBD1. The CDR3 length is 15 residues. Germline V gene lookup returns CDR1 SGHTA and CDR2 FQGTGA. V lost 8 bases, J lost 5 bases, and 9 bases stayed unmatched. The CDR3 region has the DNA TGTGCCAGCCAGAAGGACAGGGGAAGAACCGGGGAGCTGTTTTTT. It encodes CASQKDRGRTGELFF.

This clonotype was detected once. At one end the junction does not follow the germline gene, possibly because of a read error. The chain carries TRBV7-2 and TRBJ2-3; unclear D gene. The V gene's germline CDR1 is SGHTA and CDR2 FQGNSA. The CDR3 has 13 amino acids. CDR3 DNA sequence: TGTGCCTGCAGCTTGGGCCAGTTTACCAATAAGTATTTT. Encoded protein: CACSLGQFTNKYF.

V is TRBV12-3 or TRBV12-4 and J is TRBJ2-3, with D unresolved. Trimming shortened V by 5 bases and J by 3 bases, and 12 bases separated the two germline ends. The CDR3 spans 14 residues. The CDR3 nucleotides read TGTGCCAGCAGTAGGGCGCTGAGAACAGATACGCAGTATTTT. The encoded protein is CASSRALRTDTQYF.

This clonotype came up once. In nucleotides, the CDR3 is TGTGCCAGCAGCACGGGGGGACTGTCTGGGGCCAACGTCCTGACTTTC. Translating gives CASSTGGLSGANVLTF. The rearrangement links TRBV9 to TRBJ2-6; 7 nucleotides agree with TRBD2. The J segment lost 1 base and the V segment lost 4 bases, leaving 5 bases of the junction unmatched. CDR1 is SGDLS, CDR2 YYNGEE, per germline. The CDR3 covers 16 residues.